The clone carrying this TCR beta chain occurred a few times. The antigen remains unidentified. The source of the sample is a study of cytomegalovirus exposure and HLA in healthy donors. Study-level findings and limits: Sequencing had likely introduced a cluster of highly shared sequence variants as an artifact. An analysis that came later showed most CMV-associated TCR beta chains appearing HLA-restricted.

The trim removed 2 bases at V and 6 bases at J, leaving 5 bases unmatched. Germline V CDR1 and CDR2: KGHSH, LQKENI. The CDR3 contains 17 residues. Use of 60 Vbeta and 13 Jbeta primers characterized the PCR. Sequenced by immunoSEQ multiplex PCR; TCRdb stores in-frame clones only, minus some. The table lists about 140,000 clones, approximately 61% of them singletons. The receptor was derived from a human donor in good health. Input material: PBMCs. The V call is TRBV18, the J call TRBJ2-1; 15 nucleotides match TRBD2. The CDR3 coding sequence is TGTGCCAGCTCACCAGGACTAGCGGGAGGGCCCTCCAATGAGCAGTTCTTC. Translating gives CASSPGLAGGPSNEQFF.